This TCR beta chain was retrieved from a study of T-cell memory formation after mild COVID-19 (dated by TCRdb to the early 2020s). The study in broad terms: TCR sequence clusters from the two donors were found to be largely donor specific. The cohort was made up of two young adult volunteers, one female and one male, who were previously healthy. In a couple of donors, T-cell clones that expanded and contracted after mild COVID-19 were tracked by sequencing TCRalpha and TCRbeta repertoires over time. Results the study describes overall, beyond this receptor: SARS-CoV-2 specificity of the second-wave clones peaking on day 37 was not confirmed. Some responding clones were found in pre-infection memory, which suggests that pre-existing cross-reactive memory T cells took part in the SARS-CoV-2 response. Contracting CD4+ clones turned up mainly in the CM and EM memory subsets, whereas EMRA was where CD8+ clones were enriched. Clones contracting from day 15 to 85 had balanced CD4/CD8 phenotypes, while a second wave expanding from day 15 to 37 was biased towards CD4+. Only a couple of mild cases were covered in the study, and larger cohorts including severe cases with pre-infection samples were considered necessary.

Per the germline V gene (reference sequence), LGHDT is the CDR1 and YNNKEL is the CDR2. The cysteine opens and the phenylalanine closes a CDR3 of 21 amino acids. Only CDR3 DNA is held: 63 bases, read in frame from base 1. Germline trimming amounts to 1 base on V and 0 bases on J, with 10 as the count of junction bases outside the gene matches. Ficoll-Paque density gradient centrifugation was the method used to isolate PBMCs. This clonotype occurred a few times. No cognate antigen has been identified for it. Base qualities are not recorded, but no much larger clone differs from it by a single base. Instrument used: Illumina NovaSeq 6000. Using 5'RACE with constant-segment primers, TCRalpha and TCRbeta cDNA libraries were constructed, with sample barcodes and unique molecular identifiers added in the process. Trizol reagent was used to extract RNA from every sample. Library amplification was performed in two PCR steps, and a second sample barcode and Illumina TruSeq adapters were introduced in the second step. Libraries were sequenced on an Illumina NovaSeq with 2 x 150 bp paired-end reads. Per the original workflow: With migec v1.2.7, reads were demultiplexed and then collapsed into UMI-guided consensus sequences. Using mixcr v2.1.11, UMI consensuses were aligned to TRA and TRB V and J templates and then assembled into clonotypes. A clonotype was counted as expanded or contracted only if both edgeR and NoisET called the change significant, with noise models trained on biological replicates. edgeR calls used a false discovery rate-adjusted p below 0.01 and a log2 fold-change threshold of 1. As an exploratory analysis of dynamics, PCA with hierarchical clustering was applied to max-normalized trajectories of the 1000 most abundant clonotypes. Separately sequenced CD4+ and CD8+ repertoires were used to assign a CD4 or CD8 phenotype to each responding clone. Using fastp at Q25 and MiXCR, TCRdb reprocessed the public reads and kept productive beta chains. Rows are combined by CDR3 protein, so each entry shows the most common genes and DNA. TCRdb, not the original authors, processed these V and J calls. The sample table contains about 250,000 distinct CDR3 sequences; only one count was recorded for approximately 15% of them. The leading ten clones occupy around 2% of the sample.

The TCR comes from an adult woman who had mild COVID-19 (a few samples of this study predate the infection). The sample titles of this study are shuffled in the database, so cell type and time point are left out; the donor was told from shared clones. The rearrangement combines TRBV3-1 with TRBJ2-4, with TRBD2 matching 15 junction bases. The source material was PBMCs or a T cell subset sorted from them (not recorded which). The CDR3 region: CASSQGWTSGGAWLAKNIQYF. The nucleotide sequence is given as TGTGCCAGCAGCCAAGGGTGGACTAGCGGGGGGGCGTGGTTAGCCAAAAACATTCAGTACTTC.